A selection of T cell receptor beta chains follows, all from one sample in a study of cytomegalovirus exposure and HLA in healthy donors. The protocol was immunoSEQ multiplex PCR, while the TCRdb copy is restricted to in-frame clones and leaves out a portion. The sample gives 150,000 to 200,000 clones, 75% to 90% of which show up once; about 4% is in the top ten. Material for sequencing was PBMCs. These receptors were taken from a middle-aged man in good health and CMV-seropositive. Both conserved end residues are part of each CDR3. D genes are given only for firm matches. Only part of the rows carry a size: once, few, many, or a class if the clone is expanded.

TRBV11-1	NA	TRBJ1-2	NA	TGTGCCAGCAGCTTAGCCGGTGACTATGGCTACACCTTC	CASSLAGDYGYTF
TRBV30	NA	TRBJ1-5	NA	TGTGCCTGGAAACCGGAGGGACAGCCCCAGCATTTT	CAWKPEGQPQHF
TRBV5-3	TRBD2	TRBJ2-7	NA	TGTGCCAGAAGGCCCGGGACTAGCGGGTTCTCCTACGAGCAGTACTTC	CARRPGTSGFSYEQYF
TRBV9	TRBD2	TRBJ2-5	once	TGTGCCAGCAGCGCCAGGACTAGCGGGAGGGCCAGCCAAGAGACCCAGTACTTC	CASSARTSGRASQETQYF
TRBV4-1	NA	TRBJ2-2	few	TGCGCCAGCAGCCGCGTAGAGAACACCGGGGAGCTGTTTTTT	CASSRVENTGELFF
TRBV29-1	NA	TRBJ1-2	once	TGCAGCGCGACAGAAAACTATGGCTACACCTTC	CSATENYGYTF
TRBV19	TRBD1	TRBJ2-7	NA	TGTGCCAGTAGTCCCGACAGGGCCTACGAGCAGTACTTC	CASSPDRAYEQYF
TRBV7-9	NA	TRBJ2-5	NA	TGTGCCAGCAGCAAGACACCCCCGGAGACCCAGTACTTC	CASSKTPPETQYF
TRBV7-2	NA	TRBJ1-6	NA	TGTGCCAGCAGCTTAAATGCGGGGAAGGTTAATTCACCCCTCCACTTT	CASSLNAGKVNSPLHF
TRBV11-2	NA	TRBJ2-2	NA	TGTGCCAGCAGCCCAGGCTACGCCGGGGAGCTGTTTTTT	CASSPGYAGELFF
TRBV2	TRBD1	TRBJ2-7	NA	TGTGCCAGCAACGACAGGGGGAAAACCTACGAGCAGTACTTC	CASNDRGKTYEQYF
TRBV19	NA	TRBJ2-2	NA	TGTGCCAGTAGTATAGCGGCGGCAAACACCGGGGAGCTGTTTTTT	CASSIAAANTGELFF
TRBV6-5	NA	TRBJ1-3	NA	TGTGCCAGCAGTTACTCGGAGGGCTCTGGAAACACCATATATTTT	CASSYSEGSGNTIYF
TRBV19	TRBD1	TRBJ2-5	NA	TGTGCCAGTAGCAACCGAGCAGGGGGCCGAGAGACCCAGTACTTC	CASSNRAGGRETQYF
TRBV11-2	TRBD2	TRBJ2-1	NA	TGTGCCAGCAGCTTAGAGGGCGGGAGGTGGAATGAGCAGTTCTTC	CASSLEGGRWNEQFF
TRBV10-2	NA	TRBJ2-3	NA	TGCGCCAGCAGTGAGGGCGGGTTCTTCACAGATACGCAGTATTTT	CASSEGGFFTDTQYF
TRBV5-1	NA	TRBJ2-5	NA	TGCGCCAGCAGCTGGGGGCCTACCCAAGAGACCCAGTACTTC	CASSWGPTQETQYF
TRBV2	NA	TRBJ2-3	few	TGTGCCAGCAGTGCGAACAGGGCAGATACGCAGTATTTT	CASSANRADTQYF
TRBV2	NA	TRBJ1-2	NA	TGTGCCAGCATGGCCGCAGGACACGGACGGTACACCTTC	CASMAAGHGRYTF
TRBV28	NA	TRBJ2-2	NA	TGTGCCAGCAAGGACGAACAGGGACGGAACACCGGGGAGCTGTTTTTT	CASKDEQGRNTGELFF
TRBV5-4	TRBD2	TRBJ2-7	NA	TGTGCCAGCAGCTGGGGGGGGACCGAGCAGTACTTC	CASSWGGTEQYF
TRBV5-6	NA	TRBJ2-3	few	TGTGCCAGCAGCCTCGGGACTTATCGTGATACGCAGTATTTT	CASSLGTYRDTQYF
TRBV27	TRBD1	TRBJ2-7	NA	TGTGCCAGCAGTACTGGACAGGGCAAAATTACCTACGAGCAGTACTTC	CASSTGQGKITYEQYF
TRBV29-1	NA	TRBJ2-7	NA	TGCAGCGTTGAACAGGGTGATAAGTACGAGCAGTACTTC	CSVEQGDKYEQYF
TRBV28	TRBD1	TRBJ1-2	few	TGTGCCAGCCGCCTACCCGGACAGGGCGGAGGAGGCTACACCTTC	CASRLPGQGGGGYTF
TRBV4-2	TRBD2	TRBJ2-5	NA	TGTGCCAGCAGCCAAGTGGGGCTAGCGGTCACAGGTGAGACCCAGTACTTC	CASSQVGLAVTGETQYF
TRBV11-2	NA	TRBJ2-7	NA	TGTGCCAGCAGCTCCTTCCTACAGGGCTCATCCTACGAGCAGTACTTC	CASSSFLQGSSYEQYF
TRBV7-2	NA	TRBJ2-2	few	TGTGCCAGCAGCACACCCTTCAGCACCGGGGAGCTGTTTTTT	CASSTPFSTGELFF
TRBV5-1	TRBD2	TRBJ2-1	NA	TGCGCCAGCAGCTTGGACGGGGGGGCCTACAATGAGCAGTTCTTC	CASSLDGGAYNEQFF
TRBV2	TRBD2	TRBJ2-7	NA	TGTGCCAGCGTAACGGGACTAGGGCCCTACGAGCAGTACTTC	CASVTGLGPYEQYF
TRBV23-1	TRBD1	TRBJ1-6	NA	TGCGCCAGCAGCCCTGACTGCAGGGGGTCATATCCTAAAAGCTCCTATAATTCACCCCTCCACTTT	CASSPDCRGSYPKSSYNSPLHF
TRBV11-3	TRBD1	TRBJ2-3	NA	TGTGCCAGCAGCGCGCCCGGGACAGGGCTCGATACGCAGTATTTT	CASSAPGTGLDTQYF
TRBV6-5	NA	TRBJ1-1	NA	TGTGCCAGCAGTTCTAGGGGAACTGAAGCTTTCTTT	CASSSRGTEAFF
TRBV25-1	TRBD1	TRBJ1-1	NA	TGTGCCAGCAGTGAGACAGGGGCCACTGAAGCTTTCTTT	CASSETGATEAFF
TRBV9	TRBD2	TRBJ2-3	NA	TGTGCCAGCAGCGTAGGAGGACTAGCGGGAGGGGCAGATACGCAGTATTTT	CASSVGGLAGGADTQYF
TRBV5-1	NA	TRBJ2-7	NA	TGCGCCAGCAGCTTGGAGGCTAGGGGCGGGAACGAGCAGTACTTC	CASSLEARGGNEQYF
TRBV28	NA	TRBJ1-4	few	TGTGCCAGCAGCTACCCGGGAGTTAATGAAAAACTGTTTTTT	CASSYPGVNEKLFF
TRBV5-4	NA	TRBJ2-1	once	TGTGCCAGCAGCTTGGGCGGCGGCCAACAAGGTGAGCAGTTCTTC	CASSLGGGQQGEQFF
TRBV7-9	NA	TRBJ2-7	NA	TGTGCCAGCAGCCCTAATAGCCAGGGGCTCTCCTACGAGCAGTACTTC	CASSPNSQGLSYEQYF
TRBV19	NA	TRBJ1-5	NA	TGTGCCAGTAGTAGTACGGAGTATAGCAATCAGCCCCAGCATTTT	CASSSTEYSNQPQHF
TRBV5-1	NA	TRBJ1-1	NA	TGCGCCAGCAGATGGAGGACCTGGAACACTGAAGCTTTCTTT	CASRWRTWNTEAFF
TRBV30	NA	TRBJ2-2	few	TGTGCCTGGAGTGTACTTCCTTGGGCCACCGGGGAGCTGTTTTTT	CAWSVLPWATGELFF
TRBV6-4	TRBD1	TRBJ1-2	NA	TGTGCCAGCAGCCAATCGACAGGGGGCCACTATGGCTACACCTTC	CASSQSTGGHYGYTF
TRBV28	TRBD1	TRBJ1-4	NA	TGTGCCAGCAGTCTCGGACAGGGAGGAACTAATGAAAAACTGTTTTTT	CASSLGQGGTNEKLFF
TRBV7-9	TRBD1	TRBJ1-4	NA	TGTGCCAGCAGCCTTCCCGGACAGGGCCGCGAAAAACTGTTTTTT	CASSLPGQGREKLFF
TRBV6-5	TRBD1	TRBJ1-2	NA	TGTGCCAGCAGTTACACGGGACAGGGGGCTGATGGCTACACCTTC	CASSYTGQGADGYTF
TRBV14	NA	TRBJ2-7	NA	TGTGCCAGCAGCCAGGGCCCAGGATTCTACGAGCAGTACTTC	CASSQGPGFYEQYF
TRBV5-4	NA	TRBJ2-1	few	TGTGCCAGCAGCATAACGACAGAGACCTACAATGAGCAGTTCTTC	CASSITTETYNEQFF
TRBV7-3	TRBD2	TRBJ2-7	NA	TGTGCCAGCAGCTTAAAAAGCGGGGGACCCTACGAGCAGTACTTC	CASSLKSGGPYEQYF
TRBV28	NA	TRBJ1-3	few	TGTGCCAGCAGTCCCTTAAACTCTGGAAACACCATATATTTT	CASSPLNSGNTIYF